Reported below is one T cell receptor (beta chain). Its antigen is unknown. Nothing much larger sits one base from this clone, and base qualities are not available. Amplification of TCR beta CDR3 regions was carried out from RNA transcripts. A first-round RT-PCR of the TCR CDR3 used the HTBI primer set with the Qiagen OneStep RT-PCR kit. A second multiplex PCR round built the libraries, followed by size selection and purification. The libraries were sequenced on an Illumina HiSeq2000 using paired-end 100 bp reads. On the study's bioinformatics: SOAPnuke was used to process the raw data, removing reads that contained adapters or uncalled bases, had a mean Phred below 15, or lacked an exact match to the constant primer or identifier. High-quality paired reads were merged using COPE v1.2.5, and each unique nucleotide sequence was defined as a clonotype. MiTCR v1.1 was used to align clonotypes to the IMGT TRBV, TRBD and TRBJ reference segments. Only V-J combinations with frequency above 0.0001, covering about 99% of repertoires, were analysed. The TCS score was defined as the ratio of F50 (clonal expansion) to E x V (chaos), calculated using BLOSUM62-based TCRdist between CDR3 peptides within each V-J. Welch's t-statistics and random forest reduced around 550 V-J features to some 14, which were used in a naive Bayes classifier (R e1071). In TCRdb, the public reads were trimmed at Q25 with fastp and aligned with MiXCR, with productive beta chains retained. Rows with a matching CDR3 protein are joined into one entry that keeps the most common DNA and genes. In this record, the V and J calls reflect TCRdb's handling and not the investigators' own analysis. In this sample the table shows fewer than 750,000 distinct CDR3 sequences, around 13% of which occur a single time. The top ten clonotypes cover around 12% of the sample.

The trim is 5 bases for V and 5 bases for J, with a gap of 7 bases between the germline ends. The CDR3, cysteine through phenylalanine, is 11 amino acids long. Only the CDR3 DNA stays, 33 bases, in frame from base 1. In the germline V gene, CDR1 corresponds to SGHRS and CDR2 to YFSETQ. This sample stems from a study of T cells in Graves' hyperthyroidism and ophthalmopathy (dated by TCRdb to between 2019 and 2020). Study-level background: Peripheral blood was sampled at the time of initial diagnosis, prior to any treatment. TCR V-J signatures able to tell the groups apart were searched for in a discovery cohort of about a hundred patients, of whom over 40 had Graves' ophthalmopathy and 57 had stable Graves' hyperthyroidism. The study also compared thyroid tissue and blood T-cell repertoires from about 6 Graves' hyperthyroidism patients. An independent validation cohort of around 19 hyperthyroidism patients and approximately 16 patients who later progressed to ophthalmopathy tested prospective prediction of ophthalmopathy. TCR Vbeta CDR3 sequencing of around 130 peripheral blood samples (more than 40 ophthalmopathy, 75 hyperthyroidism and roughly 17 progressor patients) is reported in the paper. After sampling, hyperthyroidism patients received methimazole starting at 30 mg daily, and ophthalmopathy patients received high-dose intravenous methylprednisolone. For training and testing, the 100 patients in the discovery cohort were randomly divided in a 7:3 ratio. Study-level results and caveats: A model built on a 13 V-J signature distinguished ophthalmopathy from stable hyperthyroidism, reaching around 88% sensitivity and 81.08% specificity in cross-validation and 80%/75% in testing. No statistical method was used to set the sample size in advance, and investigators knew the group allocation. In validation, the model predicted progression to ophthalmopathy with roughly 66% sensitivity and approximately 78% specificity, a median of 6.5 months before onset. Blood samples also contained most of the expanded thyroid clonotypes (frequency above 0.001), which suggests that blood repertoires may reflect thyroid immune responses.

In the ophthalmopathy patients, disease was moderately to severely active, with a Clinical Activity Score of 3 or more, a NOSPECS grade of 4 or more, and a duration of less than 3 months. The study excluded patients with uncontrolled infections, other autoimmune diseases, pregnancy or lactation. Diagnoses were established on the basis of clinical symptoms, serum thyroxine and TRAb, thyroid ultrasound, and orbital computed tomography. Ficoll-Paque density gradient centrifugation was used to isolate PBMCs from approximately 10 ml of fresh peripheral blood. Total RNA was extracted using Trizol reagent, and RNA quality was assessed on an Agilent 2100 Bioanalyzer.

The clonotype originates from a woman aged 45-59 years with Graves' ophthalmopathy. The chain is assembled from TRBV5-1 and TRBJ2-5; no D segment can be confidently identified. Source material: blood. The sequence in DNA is TGCGCCAGCAGGATGGAGGAGACCCAGTACTTC. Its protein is CASRMEETQYF.